The 20 T cell receptor beta chains presented below share a single source sample, sequenced in a study of T cells in Graves' hyperthyroidism and ophthalmopathy. RNA transcripts provided the source from which TCR beta CDR3 regions were amplified. Initially, a first-round RT-PCR of the TCR CDR3 employed the HTBI primer set. In TCRdb, the multiplex PCR reads were re-called with MiXCR into one record per CDR3 protein. The sample consists of over 400,000 distinct CDR3 sequences, 20% to 25% of them appearing once. The sample was blood. These TCRs come from a woman in her 70s with Graves' ophthalmopathy.

V gene TRBV5-1 combines with J gene TRBJ2-1, with TRBD2 as a possible D gene (6 bases). The CDR3 is 13 residues long. The V and J ends lost 4 bases and 6 bases respectively, with 11 bases between them. CDR1 is SGHRS, CDR2 YFSETQ, per germline. The CDR3 DNA sequence: TGCGCCAGCAGCACGGGAGTTCCCAATGAGCAGTTCTTC. It encodes CASSTGVPNEQFF.

In this sample, this clonotype turned up many times. V gene TRBV6-6 combines with J gene TRBJ1-1; no clear D. Germline V gene data show CDR1 as MNHNY and CDR2 as SVGAGI (reference sequence). The germline V and J ends were trimmed by 0 bases and 2 bases, with 7 bases remaining between them. The CDR3 length is 14 residues. In DNA form, the CDR3 reads TGTGCCAGCAGTTACTCCCCCATAAACACTGAAGCTTTCTTT. Its translation: CASSYSPINTEAFF.

V gene TRBV10-3 combines with J gene TRBJ1-6, with no clear D. Per germline, CDR1 ENHRY and CDR2 SYGVKD. V was shortened by 6 bases and J by 9 bases, with 9 bases between the two germline ends. This CDR3 contains 12 residues. CDR3 sequence: CAISSLPSPLHF. In DNA, the CDR3 is TGTGCCATCAGCAGCCTGCCTTCACCCCTCCACTTT.

This clonotype came up a few times. The CDR3 loop reads CASINRLTINTEAFF. CDR3 DNA: TGCGCCAGCATTAATCGTCTCACAATTAACACTGAAGCTTTCTTT. This rearrangement joins TRBV10-2 to TRBJ1-1; D not resolved. This CDR3 has 15 amino acids. Trimming pared 7 bases from V and 2 bases from J, leaving 17 bases between. Germline lookup yields CDR1 WSHSY and CDR2 SAAADI.

This clonotype showed up just a few times. The CDR3 protein is CAISELQGATYEQYF. The CDR3 nucleotides are TGTGCCATCAGTGAGCTCCAGGGGGCCACCTACGAGCAGTACTTC. The chain couples TRBV10-3 to TRBJ2-7; the match to TRBD1 covers 8 bases. CDR1 is ENHRY and CDR2 is SYGVKD in the germline V gene. The CDR3 contains 15 residues. Trimming removed 2 bases from V and 2 bases from J; junction bases left unmatched: 5.

This clonotype was observed a few times. J is TRBJ2-1 and V is TRBV29-1; 12 bases match TRBD2. V lost 6 bases, J lost 5 bases, and 8 bases stayed unmatched. Germline V CDR1 and CDR2: SQVTM, ANQGSEA. The CDR3 totals 15 residues. The CDR3 loop reads CSVLPTSGRNNEQFF. The CDR3 DNA reads as TGCAGCGTCCTACCGACTAGCGGGAGAAACAATGAGCAGTTCTTC.

The chain has TRBV20-1 and TRBJ1-2; a weak D match, TRBD1 (5 bases). Germline V gene sequence: CDR1 DFQATT, CDR2 SNEGSKA (reference sequence). Trimming took off 6 bases at V and 5 bases at J, with 16 bases between the two ends. There are 13 residues in the CDR3. CDR3 protein: CSAPPGSPYGYTF. The DNA for the CDR3 is TGCAGTGCGCCCCCAGGGAGTCCTTATGGCTACACCTTC.

This rearrangement joins TRBV9 to TRBJ1-5; 8 bases match TRBD1. Germline assignment: CDR1 SGDLS and CDR2 YYNGEE. With V trimmed by 4 bases and J by 2 bases, 17 bases remained unmatched. The CDR3 is made up of 19 amino acids. CDR3: CASSHHRDRMYRGNQPQHF. The CDR3 DNA sequence: TGTGCCAGCAGCCACCACCGGGACAGGATGTATCGTGGCAATCAGCCCCAGCATTTT.

This clonotype came up a few times. The chain uses TRBV6-1 and TRBJ2-4, with 7 nucleotides matching TRBD1. CDR3 length: 16 amino acids. The junction had 9 bases not matched to a gene; V was cut back by 5 bases and J by 2 bases. Germline CDR1 MNHNS, CDR2 SASEGT. CDR3 amino acids: CASSLGQVGPKNIQYF. CDR3 coding DNA: TGTGCCAGCAGTTTAGGACAGGTTGGGCCCAAAAACATTCAGTACTTC.

This clonotype has just a few counts. This chain uses TRBV2 with TRBJ1-2; tentatively, D is TRBD1 (6 bases). The CDR3 loop spans 14 amino acids. Germline CDR1 and CDR2: SNHLY and FYNNEI. Trimming removed 2 bases at V and 5 bases at J, with 12 bases between. CDR3 sequence: CASSERGWGYGYTF. The CDR3 DNA reads as TGTGCCAGCAGTGAAAGGGGGTGGGGGTATGGCTACACCTTC.

This clonotype was observed a few times. The V and J genes are TRBV6-1 and TRBJ1-1; D not certain. This CDR3 spans 18 amino acids. CDR1 is MNHNS, CDR2 SASEGT, per germline. Trimming stripped 0 bases from V and 11 bases from J, with 28 bases between. The DNA for the CDR3 is TGTGCCAGCAGTGAAGCGCTTTCCTGGCCTGGACTTACGAAGATTGCTTTCTTT. This translates into CASSEALSWPGLTKIAFF.

V gene TRBV10-3 combines with J gene TRBJ1-1; possibly TRBD1 for D (6 bases). This CDR3 spans 14 amino acids. Germline V CDR1 and CDR2: ENHRY, SYGVKD. V lost 7 bases and J 7 bases, leaving 19 bases between the germline ends. The CDR3 sequence: CAITQKQGSVEAFF. The CDR3 DNA reads as TGTGCCATCACCCAAAAACAGGGAAGTGTTGAAGCTTTCTTT.

J is TRBJ2-1 and V is TRBV9; D remains ambiguous. The CDR3 totals 14 residues. V lost 0 bases to trimming and J lost 5 bases, with 9 bases between them. Germline lookup yields CDR1 SGDLS and CDR2 YYNGEE. The CDR3 region has the DNA TGTGCCAGCAGCGTAGTGCCGGCTCACAATGAGCAGTTCTTC. This encodes CASSVVPAHNEQFF.

This clonotype was picked up many times. This sequence joins TRBV2 and TRBJ2-5, with D perhaps TRBD2 (6 bases). V was shortened by 6 bases and J by 5 bases, with 19 bases between the two germline ends. CDR1 and CDR2 (germline): SNHLY, FYNNEI. CDR3 length: 15 residues. The CDR3 reads CASRTGTGLGETQYF. CDR3 nucleotides: TGTGCCAGCAGGACCGGGACGGGACTTGGGGAGACCCAGTACTTC. The full variable domain, completed using reference TRBV2 and TRBJ2-5, is EPEVTQTPSHQVTQMGQEVILRCVPISNHLYFYWYRQILGQKVEFLVSFYNNEISEKSEIFDDQFSVERPDGSNFTLKIRSTKLEDSAMYFCASRTGTGLGETQYFGPGTRLLVL.

The chain recombines TRBV14 with TRBJ1-6; no firm D call. The germline V gene has CDR1 SGHDN and CDR2 FVKESK. V lost 2 bases and J lost 6, with 8 bases in between. This CDR3 spans 14 amino acids. The CDR3 reads CASSQRTGNSPLHF. The CDR3 DNA follows: TGTGCCAGCAGCCAACGAACGGGTAATTCACCCCTCCACTTT.

The chain has TRBV19 and TRBJ2-7; D may be TRBD2 (5 bases). CDR3 length: 14 amino acids. V lost 3 bases to trimming and J lost 3 bases, with 12 bases between them. Germline V gene data show CDR1 as LNHDA and CDR2 as SQIVND (reference sequence). The CDR3 reads CASSIPGGGYEQYF. The DNA of the CDR3 is TGTGCCAGTAGTATCCCGGGCGGAGGCTACGAGCAGTACTTC.

This clonotype was found a few times. As DNA, the CDR3 is TGTGCCAGCAGCCCCCATCTTGGGGGGGCTGAAGCTTTCTTT. Translated, it gives CASSPHLGGAEAFF. The chain couples TRBV9 to TRBJ1-1; possible D gene TRBD1, 5 bases. The CDR3 runs to 14 residues. The germline V and J ends were trimmed by 4 bases and 6 bases, with 16 bases remaining between them. CDR1 and CDR2 (germline): SGDLS, YYNGEE.

This clonotype was observed a few times. The CDR3 DNA follows: TGCAGCGTTGAAGATCCGGCAGGGTCAAACACCGGGGAGCTGTTTTTT. Amino acid sequence: CSVEDPAGSNTGELFF. The V gene is TRBV29-1, the J gene TRBJ2-2; maybe TRBD1 (5 bases). CDR3 length equals 16 residues. V lost 0 bases and J lost 2, with 13 bases in between. Per germline, CDR1 SQVTM and CDR2 ANQGSEA.

This clonotype was counted between two and nine times. The J gene is TRBJ2-1, the V gene TRBV15; TRBD1 is a possible D gene (8 bases). Germline V gene lookup returns CDR1 LNHNV and CDR2 YYDKDF (reference sequence). The CDR3 contains 12 residues. V lost 7 bases, J lost 6 bases, and 10 bases lay in between. The CDR3, as DNA: TGTGCCACCAACAGGGGGGGCAATGAGCAGTTCTTC. Translating gives CATNRGGNEQFF.

In this sample, this clonotype turned up many times. This chain connects TRBV11-1 to TRBJ2-1; weak D call: TRBD2 (6 bases). Germline V gives CDR1 SGHAT, CDR2 FQDESV (reference sequence). Trimming took 3 bases from V and 5 from J, leaving 11 bases between them. The CDR3 loop spans 14 amino acids. CDR3 loop: CASSFTGVNNEQFF. The CDR3 DNA reads TGTGCCAGCAGCTTCACGGGGGTTAACAATGAGCAGTTCTTC.